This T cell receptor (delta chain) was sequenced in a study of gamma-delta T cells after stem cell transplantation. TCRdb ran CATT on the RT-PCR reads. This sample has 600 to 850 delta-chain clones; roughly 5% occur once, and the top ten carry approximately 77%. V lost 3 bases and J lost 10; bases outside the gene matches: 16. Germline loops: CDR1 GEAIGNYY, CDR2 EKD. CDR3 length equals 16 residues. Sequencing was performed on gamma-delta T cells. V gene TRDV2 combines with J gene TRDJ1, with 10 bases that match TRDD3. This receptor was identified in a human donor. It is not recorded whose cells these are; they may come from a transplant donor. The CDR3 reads CACDVLGDSPRKRLIF. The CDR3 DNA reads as TGTGCCTGTGACGTTCTGGGGGATAGCCCTAGGAAGAGACTCATCTTT.